The clone carrying this T cell receptor beta chain was recorded a few times. What it binds is unknown. The germline gives CDR1 LNHDA, CDR2 SQIVND (reference sequence). V was trimmed by 7 bases and J by 4 bases, leaving 14 bases between them. The length of the CDR3 is 13 residues. General study points: The TCR gene usage of tumor memory CD4+ T cells clustered together with blood and lymph node memory CD4+ cells and with lymph node naive CD4+ cells. Greatest tumor Treg TCR overlap was with tumor naive CD4+ cells. Whole repertoires were not studied in the larger cohort, only one V-J beta rearrangement.

Treg sorting used a CD4+CD25+CD127-/low gate. After constant-region reverse-primer amplification, full-length variable regions underwent semi-nested PCR with Nested Universal Primer A. MiXCR, applied by TCRdb to the 5' RACE reads, yields one record per CDR3 protein. Among 10,000 to 13,000 distinct CDR3 sequences listed, approximately 17% were seen once. The sequenced material came from Tregs sorted from a lymph node. This chain connects TRBV19 to TRBJ2-7, with D possibly TRBD1 on 5 matching bases. This receptor was identified in a female donor with breast cancer. CDR3 in amino acids: CASIGAADYEQYF. In DNA, the CDR3 is TGTGCCAGTATAGGGGCGGCTGATTACGAGCAGTACTTC.